This T cell receptor (beta chain) was sequenced for a study of blood T cell dynamics during melanoma immunotherapy. Findings and limits, study-wide: The most clonal sorted CD8+ subset, immune-effector cells, was closest to cell-free DNA CDR3 sequences.

The CDR3 runs to 14 residues. Germline assignment: CDR1 SGHNT and CDR2 YYREEE (reference sequence). The junction had 7 bases not matched to a gene; V was cut back by 7 bases and J by 5 bases. The method was immunoSEQ multiplex PCR; TCRdb's version includes in-frame clones alone and lacks a portion of them. The repertoire holds 10,000 to 15,000 clones, around 90% seen once, with roughly 0.19% in the top ten. This sample's time point: week 3, after first cycle of checkpoint inhibitor. Sampling occurred pretreatment (T0) and at week 3 (W3), after cycle one of checkpoint blockade. At 12 weeks after first infusion, RECIST 1.1 defined response for most patients. Patients with prior systemic cancer treatment, concomitant immunosuppressants, or other active malignancies were excluded. About this clone itself: What it binds is not known.

The sample was effector memory CD8+ T cells from blood, taken from a patient treated with checkpoint blockade. This rearrangement joins TRBV5-4 to TRBJ2-1; 9 nucleotides line up with TRBD1. The source of this sequence is a human donor with melanoma. CDR3 DNA: TGTGCCAGCGCTGACAGGGGGTGGAACAATGAGCAGTTCTTC. Amino acid sequence: CASADRGWNNEQFF. The complete variable domain, with remaining parts taken from reference TRBV5-4 and TRBJ2-1, reads ETGVTQSPTHLIKTRGQQVTLRCSSQSGHNTVSWYQQALGQGPQFIFQYYREEENGRGNFPPRFSGLQFPNYSSELNVNALELDDSALYLCASADRGWNNEQFFGPGTRLTVL.